These T cell receptor beta chains were read from a single sample in a study of T cell clones after liver transplantation. Generated by immunoSEQ multiplex PCR, the TCRdb table keeps only in-frame clones and is missing some. Among 45,000 to 55,000 clones listed, roughly 80% were seen once. This material consisted of CD4+ T cells from blood, taken before liver transplant. These receptor sequences come from a human donor who received a liver transplant. Both conserved end residues are part of each CDR3. D genes are given only for firm matches. The size entry is marked missing in some rows and otherwise reads once, few, many or a size class.

j_call clone_size v_call d_call cdr3_aa cdr3_nt
TRBJ1-1 . TRBV28 . CASTLGRGAEAFF TGTGCCAGCACTTTAGGGAGGGGCGCTGAAGCTTTCTTT
TRBJ1-1 . TRBV18 TRBD1 CATTGVGTEAFF TGTGCCACGACAGGGGTGGGCACTGAAGCTTTCTTT
TRBJ2-7 once TRBV7-8 . CASSRPPSTGGEQYF TGTGCCAGCAGCCGACCCCCTTCGACAGGTGGCGAGCAGTACTTC
TRBJ2-5 . TRBV11-2 . CASSLVPETQYF TGTGCCAGCAGCTTAGTCCCAGAGACCCAGTACTTC
TRBJ2-3 . TRBV6-6 . CASSYPTSPSTDTQYF TGTGCCAGCAGTTACCCTACTAGTCCTAGCACAGATACGCAGTATTTT
TRBJ1-1 . TRBV7-2 . CASSPQTGSTEAFF TGTGCCAGCAGCCCCCAAACCGGGTCCACTGAAGCTTTCTTT
TRBJ2-5 . TRBV18 . CASSAGSTTVETQYF TGTGCCAGCTCGGCGGGGTCTACCACCGTTGAGACCCAGTACTTC
TRBJ1-5 . TRBV5-1 . CASSLAGAGQPQHF TGCGCCAGCAGCTTGGCAGGGGCAGGACAGCCCCAGCATTTT
TRBJ1-5 . TRBV19 TRBD1 CASTTRTGANQPQHF TGTGCCAGTACTACTCGAACAGGGGCGAATCAGCCCCAGCATTTT
TRBJ2-1 once TRBV6-1 . CASSEWSDSYNEQFF TGTGCCAGCAGTGAATGGTCAGATTCCTACAATGAGCAGTTCTTC
TRBJ2-2 once TRBV5-4 TRBD2 CASSVASGRNTGELFF TGTGCCAGCAGCGTGGCTAGCGGAAGGAACACCGGGGAGCTGTTTTTT
TRBJ1-5 . TRBV5-6 TRBD1 CASSIRGQSNQPQHF TGTGCCAGCAGCATCCGGGGACAGAGCAATCAGCCCCAGCATTTT
TRBJ2-5 . TRBV7-2 . CASSPGGGAETQYF TGTGCCAGCAGTCCAGGGGGGGGTGCGGAGACCCAGTACTTC
TRBJ2-3 . TRBV5-6 TRBD2 CASSPRTSGGWGTQYF TGTGCCAGCAGCCCACGGACTAGCGGGGGGTGGGGTACGCAGTATTTT
TRBJ1-5 once TRBV9 . CASSGGQIYQPQHF TGTGCCAGCAGCGGAGGACAGATTTATCAGCCCCAGCATTTT
TRBJ2-7 . TRBV5-1 TRBD1 CASSLGQGAYYEQYF TGCGCCAGCAGCTTGGGACAGGGGGCCTACTACGAGCAGTACTTC
TRBJ1-1 . TRBV7-9 . CASSPPGHQNTEAFF TGTGCCAGCAGCCCTCCCGGACACCAGAACACTGAAGCTTTCTTT
TRBJ1-2 . TRBV15 . CATSRGADQGRGYTF TGTGCCACCAGCAGAGGAGCAGATCAGGGCCGAGGCTACACCTTC
TRBJ2-7 . TRBV28 . CATGPRYEQYF TGTGCCACCGGCCCGAGGTACGAGCAGTACTTC
TRBJ2-1 . TRBV6-5 . CASSEGHLSYNEQFF TGTGCCAGCAGCGAGGGACACCTCTCCTACAATGAGCAGTTCTTC
TRBJ1-6 few TRBV27 TRBD1 CASHSGGRDSLHF TGTGCCAGCCACTCAGGGGGCCGGGATTCCCTCCACTTT
TRBJ2-7 . TRBV4-2 TRBD2 CASSQDIVASGGAPHEQYF TGTGCCAGCAGCCAAGATATCGTCGCTAGCGGGGGGGCCCCCCACGAGCAGTACTTC
TRBJ1-4 . TRBV11-2 . CASSTRGSNEKLFF TGTGCCAGCAGCACTCGGGGGTCTAATGAAAAACTGTTTTTT
TRBJ1-6 . TRBV7-2 . CASSPYADSPLHF TGTGCCAGCAGCCCATATGCGGATTCACCCCTCCACTTT
TRBJ2-3 . TRBV7-2 . CASKPGVQGDTQYF TGTGCCAGCAAACCGGGAGTTCAGGGAGATACGCAGTATTTT
TRBJ2-7 few TRBV6-6 . CASSYQGGEQYF TGTGCCAGCAGTTACCAAGGGGGCGAGCAGTACTTC
TRBJ1-4 once TRBV6-6 . CASSFKGGTNEKLFF TGTGCCAGCAGTTTTAAGGGCGGCACTAATGAAAAACTGTTTTTT
TRBJ2-4 . TRBV7-9 . CASSSSVGIQYF TGTGCCAGCAGCTCAAGTGTAGGCATTCAGTACTTC
TRBJ2-5 . TRBV19 . CASSSQMYQETQYF TGTGCCAGTAGTTCTCAGATGTACCAAGAGACCCAGTACTTC
TRBJ2-1 . TRBV5-1 . CASSFGPNNEQFF TGCGCCAGCAGCTTCGGACCAAACAATGAGCAGTTCTTC
TRBJ1-5 . TRBV19 . CASSQKAGFSNQPQHF TGTGCCAGTAGCCAAAAGGCAGGGTTTAGCAATCAGCCCCAGCATTTT
TRBJ1-1 . TRBV5-1 . CASSLGTTMNTEAFF TGCGCCAGCAGCTTGGGTACAACGATGAACACTGAAGCTTTCTTT
TRBJ2-7 . TRBV4-1 . CASSQDPWAGSYEQYF TGCGCCAGCAGCCAAGATCCTTGGGCAGGTTCCTACGAGCAGTACTTC
TRBJ1-1 . TRBV30 TRBD1 CAWRGQGATFF TGTGCCTGGAGGGGACAGGGGGCAACTTTCTTT
TRBJ1-2 . TRBV2 . CASTRQKGYTF TGTGCCAGCACCCGACAGAAAGGCTACACCTTC
TRBJ1-2 . TRBV10-2 TRBD1 CATDRGEGYTF TGCGCCACGGACAGGGGCGAGGGCTACACCTTC
TRBJ2-1 once TRBV6-1 . CASKLLMRYNEQFF TGTGCCAGCAAGCTCCTTATGCGGTACAATGAGCAGTTCTTC
TRBJ2-3 once TRBV18 TRBD1 CASSPAGQGKDTQYF TGTGCCAGCTCACCAGCTGGACAGGGGAAAGATACGCAGTATTTT
TRBJ1-3 once TRBV7-2 . CASSPTFVAGNTIYF TGTGCCAGCAGCCCGACGTTCGTTGCCGGAAACACCATATATTTT
TRBJ1-1 . TRBV7-7 . CASSLVANTEAFF TGTGCTAGCAGCTTAGTCGCTAACACTGAAGCTTTCTTT
TRBJ1-6 . TRBV15 . CATSRAREQALHF TGTGCCACCAGCAGAGCTCGGGAACAGGCCCTCCACTTT
TRBJ1-2 . TRBV18 . CASSQQREGYTF TGTGCCAGCTCGCAGCAACGTGAGGGCTACACCTTC
TRBJ2-1 . TRBV27 TRBD1 CASSVDRDRDSEQFF TGTGCCAGCAGTGTCGACCGGGACAGGGATAGTGAGCAGTTCTTC
TRBJ2-7 . TRBV30 . CAWSFGGSSYEQYF TGTGCCTGGAGCTTCGGAGGGAGCTCCTACGAGCAGTACTTC
TRBJ2-7 . TRBV6-6 . CASVKVGPTYEQYF TGTGCCAGCGTAAAAGTGGGACCCACCTACGAGCAGTACTTC
TRBJ1-2 . TRBV29-1 TRBD1 CSVGTGFGYTF TGCAGCGTTGGGACAGGGTTTGGCTACACCTTC